This record looks at one T cell receptor (beta chain) sequence and its context. No antigen is known for it. Measured with immunoSEQ multiplex PCR; TCRdb has only the in-frame clones, and not every one. Of about 64,000 clones listed, 80% to 90% are singletons. The V segment lost 6 bases and the J segment 13 bases; nucleotides outside the gene matches: 8. The CDR3 is 11 amino acids. CDR1 and CDR2 from the germline V gene are MDHEN and SYDVKM. This entry is derived from a study of OX40 agonist ivuxolimab in advanced cancers. Overall study context: The mean age was about 57 years, ranging from about 20 to 85, with more than 70% of participants male. Earlier treatment with anti-PD-1, anti-PD-L1 or anti-CTLA-4 was permitted, and 30% to 40% had received some.

Whole-study results and caveats: At 0.1 to 3.0 mg/kg and by week 6, CD4+ and CD8+ T cells in the blood had expanded clonally.

Samples of blood were obtained at baseline, on cycle 4 day 1, and on cycle 7 day 1. The TCR sequence derives from an adult with an advanced solid tumor such as melanoma, head and neck, liver or kidney cancer. This specimen consisted of CD4+ or CD8+ T cells sorted from blood, obtained in a trial of the OX40 agonist ivuxolimab. The chain joins TRBV28 to TRBJ2-5; 7 nucleotides line up with TRBD2. The CDR3 DNA reads as TGTGCCAGCAGAACCAGCGGGGAACCGTACTTC. Protein product: CASRTSGEPYF.